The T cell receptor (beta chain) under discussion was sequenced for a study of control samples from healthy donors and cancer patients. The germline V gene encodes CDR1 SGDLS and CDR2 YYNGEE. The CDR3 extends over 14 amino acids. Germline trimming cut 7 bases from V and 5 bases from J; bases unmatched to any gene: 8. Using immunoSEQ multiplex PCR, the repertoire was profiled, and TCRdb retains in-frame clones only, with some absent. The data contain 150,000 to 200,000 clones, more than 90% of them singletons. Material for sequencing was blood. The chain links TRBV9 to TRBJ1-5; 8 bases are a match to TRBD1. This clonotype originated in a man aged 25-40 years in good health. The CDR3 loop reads CASSGQGSDQPQHF. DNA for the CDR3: TGTGCCAGCTCCGGACAGGGCTCGGATCAGCCCCAGCATTTT.